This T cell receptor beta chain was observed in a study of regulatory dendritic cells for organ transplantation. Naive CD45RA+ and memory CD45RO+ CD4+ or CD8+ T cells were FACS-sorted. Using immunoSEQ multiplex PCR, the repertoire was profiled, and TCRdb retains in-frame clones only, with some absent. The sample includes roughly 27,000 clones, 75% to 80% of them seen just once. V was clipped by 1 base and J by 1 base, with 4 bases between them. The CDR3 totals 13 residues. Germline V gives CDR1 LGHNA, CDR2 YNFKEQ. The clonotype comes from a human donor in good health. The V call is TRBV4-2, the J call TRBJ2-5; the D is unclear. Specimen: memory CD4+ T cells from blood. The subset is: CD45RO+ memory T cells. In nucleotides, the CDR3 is TGTGCCAGCAGCCAAGTTTCCCAAGAGACCCAGTACTTC. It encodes CASSQVSQETQYF.